This T cell receptor beta chain was recovered during a study of cytomegalovirus exposure and HLA in healthy donors. This clone was counted a single time. The CDR3 loop spans 16 amino acids. CDR1 and CDR2 (germline): MDHEN, SYDVKM. V lost 5 bases and J lost 4, with 19 bases in between. Both 60 Vbeta primers and 13 Jbeta primers went into the PCR. Using immunoSEQ multiplex PCR, the repertoire was profiled, and TCRdb retains in-frame clones only, with some absent. Among tens of thousands of clones listed, approximately 60% were seen once. Sequenced material: PBMCs. The J gene is TRBJ2-3, the V gene TRBV28; D possibly corresponds to TRBD1 (6 bases). This sequence originates from a male donor in good health and CMV-seropositive. The CDR3 DNA reads TGTGCCAGCAGTGACCTGGGACAAGTTCTCGCAGATACGCAGTATTTT. It yields the protein CASSDLGQVLADTQYF.